This TCR beta chain was sequenced in a study of tumor T cells in aggressive B-cell lymphoma. Method: immunoSEQ multiplex PCR; TCRdb's copy keeps in-frame clones and lacks some. The sample lists 10,000 to 14,000 clones; around 89% were seen once. The sequenced sample consisted of tumor tissue. This sequence was found in an adult with diffuse large B cell lymphoma.

The DNA for the CDR3 is TGCGCCGGCACGGGGATCGCGAACACCGGGGAGCTGTTTTTT. Translated, it gives CAGTGIANTGELFF. This sequence joins TRBV10-2 and TRBJ2-2, with a tentative D call TRBD2 (5 bases). The CDR3 runs 14 residues. Germline lookup yields CDR1 WSHSY and CDR2 SAAADI. The V and J ends lost 11 bases and 0 bases respectively, with 13 bases between them.